This T cell receptor (beta chain) was retrieved from a study of T cells expressing NK-cell markers. A note on this clonotype: Its antigen is currently unknown.

TCRdb re-called the 5' RACE reads, yielding one record per CDR3 amino acid sequence without DNA. Across hundreds of thousands of distinct CDR3 sequences, the top ten clones capture 3.5% to 5% of the sample. The germline V gene encodes CDR1 KGHSH and CDR2 LQKENI. This CDR3 is 15 amino acids long. Study observations and caveats: Dominant NKG2C+ clonotypes accounted for about 1.0-8% of CD8+ T cells in over 5 donors.

The sequencing input was blood T cells: a sorted CD56 or NKG2C T cell subset, CD4+ or CD8+ T cells, or bulk PBMC T cells (not recorded which). The origin of this receptor is a woman between 18 and 69 years old in good health. V and J are TRBV18 and TRBJ1-1; TCRdb's D call of TRBD1 is untestable without DNA. The CDR3: CASSPKGQVATEAFF.